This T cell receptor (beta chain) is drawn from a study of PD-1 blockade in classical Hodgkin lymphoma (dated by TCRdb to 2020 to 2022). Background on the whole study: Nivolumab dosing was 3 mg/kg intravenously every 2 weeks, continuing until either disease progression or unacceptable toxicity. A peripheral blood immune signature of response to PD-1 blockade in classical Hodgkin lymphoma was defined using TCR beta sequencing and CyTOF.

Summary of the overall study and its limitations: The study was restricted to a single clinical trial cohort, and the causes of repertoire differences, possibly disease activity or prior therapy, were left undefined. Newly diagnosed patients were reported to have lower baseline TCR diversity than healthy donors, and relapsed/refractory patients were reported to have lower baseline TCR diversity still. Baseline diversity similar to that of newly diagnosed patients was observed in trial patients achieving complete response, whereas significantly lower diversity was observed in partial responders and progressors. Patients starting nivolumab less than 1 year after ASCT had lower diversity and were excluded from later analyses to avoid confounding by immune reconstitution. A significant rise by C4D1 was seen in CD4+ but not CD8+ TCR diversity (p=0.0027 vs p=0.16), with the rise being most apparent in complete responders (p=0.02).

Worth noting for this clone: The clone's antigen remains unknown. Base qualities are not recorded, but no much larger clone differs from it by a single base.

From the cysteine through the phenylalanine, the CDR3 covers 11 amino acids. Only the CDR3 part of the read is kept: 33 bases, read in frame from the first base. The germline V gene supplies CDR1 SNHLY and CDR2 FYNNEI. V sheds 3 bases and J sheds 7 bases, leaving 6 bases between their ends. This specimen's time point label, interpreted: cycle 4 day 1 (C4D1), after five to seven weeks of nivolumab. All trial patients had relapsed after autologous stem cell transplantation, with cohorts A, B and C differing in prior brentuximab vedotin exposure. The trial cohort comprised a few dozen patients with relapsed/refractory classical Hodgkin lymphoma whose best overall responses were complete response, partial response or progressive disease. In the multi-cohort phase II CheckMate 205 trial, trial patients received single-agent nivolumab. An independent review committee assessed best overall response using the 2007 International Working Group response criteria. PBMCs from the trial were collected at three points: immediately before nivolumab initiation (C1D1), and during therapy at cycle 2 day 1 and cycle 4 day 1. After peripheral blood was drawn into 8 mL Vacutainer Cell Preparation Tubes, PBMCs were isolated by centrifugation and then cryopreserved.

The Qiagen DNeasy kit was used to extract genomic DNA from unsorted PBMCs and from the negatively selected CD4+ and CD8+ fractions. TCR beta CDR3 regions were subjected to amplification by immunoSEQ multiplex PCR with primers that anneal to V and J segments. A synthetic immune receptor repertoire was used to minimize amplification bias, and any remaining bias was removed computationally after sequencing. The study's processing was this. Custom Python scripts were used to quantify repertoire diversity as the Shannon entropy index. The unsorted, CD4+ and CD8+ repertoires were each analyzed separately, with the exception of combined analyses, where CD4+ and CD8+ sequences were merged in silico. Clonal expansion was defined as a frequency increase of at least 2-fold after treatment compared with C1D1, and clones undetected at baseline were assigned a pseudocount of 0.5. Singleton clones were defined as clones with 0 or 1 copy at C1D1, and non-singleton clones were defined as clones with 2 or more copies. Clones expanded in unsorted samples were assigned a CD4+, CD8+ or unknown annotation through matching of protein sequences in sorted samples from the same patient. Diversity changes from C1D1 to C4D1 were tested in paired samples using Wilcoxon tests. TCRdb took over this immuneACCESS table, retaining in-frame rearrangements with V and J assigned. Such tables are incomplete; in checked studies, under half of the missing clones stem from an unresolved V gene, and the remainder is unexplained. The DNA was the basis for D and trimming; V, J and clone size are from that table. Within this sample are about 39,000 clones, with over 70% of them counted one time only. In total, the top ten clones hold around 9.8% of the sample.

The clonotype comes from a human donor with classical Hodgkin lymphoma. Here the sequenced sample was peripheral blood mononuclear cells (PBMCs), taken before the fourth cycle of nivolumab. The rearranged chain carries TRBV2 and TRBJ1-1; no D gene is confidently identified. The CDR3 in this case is CASSEMFEAFF. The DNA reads TGTGCCAGCAGTGAGATGTTTGAAGCTTTCTTT.